Below, 17 T cell receptor beta chains from the same sample are listed, as sequenced in a study of CD8+ T cells in alopecia areata. Once RNA had been extracted, it was reverse transcribed into cDNA to act as the sequencing template. Here immunoSEQ multiplex PCR was the method, and the copy in TCRdb shows in-frame clones only, minus some. Here the sample spans 200,000 to 250,000 clones, approximately 61% being singletons. Specimen: CD4+ T cells sorted from blood, collected at week 0. These receptors were obtained from a human donor with alopecia areata.

This clone was detected only once. This chain links TRBV11-2 with TRBJ2-3, with TRBD2 matching over 7 bases. V lost 3 bases to trimming and J lost 0 bases; unmatched junction nucleotides: 6. This CDR3 comprises 16 residues. The V gene's germline CDR1 is SGHAT and CDR2 FQNNGV. The CDR3 here is CASSLRLAASTDTQYF. The CDR3 DNA sequence: TGTGCCAGCAGCTTGAGGCTAGCGGCCAGCACAGATACGCAGTATTTT. The full variable domain, its missing parts supplied by reference TRBV11-2 and TRBJ2-3, is EAGVAQSPRYKIIEKRQSVAFWCNPISGHATLYWYQQILGQGPKLLIQFQNNGVVDDSQLPKDRFSAERLKGVDSTLKIQPAKLEDSAVYLCASSLRLAASTDTQYFGPGTRLTVL.

This chain joins TRBV7-6 and TRBJ2-7; D could derive from TRBD1 or TRBD2 (5 bases each). This CDR3 is built from 19 residues. Trimming left V 4 bases short and J 2 bases short, with 27 bases between. Germline V lookup: CDR1 SGHVS, CDR2 FNYEAQ. The CDR3 loop is CASSSLLVSRASGAYEQYF. The DNA for the CDR3 is TGTGCCAGCAGCTCACTTCTGGTATCCAGGGCCAGCGGAGCCTACGAGCAGTACTTC.

The rearrangement uses TRBV5-1 and TRBJ2-5; 8 nucleotides align to TRBD2. The CDR3 sequence is 14 residues long. The V gene end was trimmed by 6 bases and the J gene end by 6 bases; junction bases not matched to a gene: 10. Germline values: CDR1 SGHRS, CDR2 YFSETQ. The CDR3 DNA is TGCGCCAGCACGAGCGGGAGTGGGGGTCAGACCCAGTACTTC. Translating it yields CASTSGSGGQTQYF.

For this clone: A read error may produce the germline difference seen at one junction end. V gene TRBV10-3 combines with J gene TRBJ2-4, with D perhaps TRBD1 (5 bases). CDR1 is ENHRY and CDR2 is SYGVKD in the germline V gene. The CDR3 loop spans 10 amino acids. The CDR3 DNA follows: TGTGCCATCATCGGTCAGGGATGGGACTTC. Translation gives CAIIGQGWDF.

In its sample, this clone was seen a few times. The rearrangement joins TRBV27 to TRBJ2-7; 8 bases map to TRBD1. This CDR3 region has 15 residues. V was pared by 6 bases and J by 1 base, with 8 bases of the junction left unmatched. The germline gives CDR1 MNHEY, CDR2 SMNVEV (reference sequence). This CDR3 is CASSLTYRGSYEQYF. The CDR3, as DNA: TGTGCCAGCAGCCTAACATACAGGGGGTCCTACGAGCAGTACTTC.

The rearrangement uses TRBV15 and TRBJ2-7, with D possibly being TRBD1 (5 bases). Germline CDR1 is LNHNV and CDR2 is YYDKDF (reference sequence). With 5 bases removed from V and 3 bases from J, the gap between germline ends came to 17 bases. The CDR3 has 15 amino acids. In DNA, the CDR3 is TGTGCCACCAGCCGACTCGGAAGCGACAGCTACGAGCAGTACTTC. Translating gives CATSRLGSDSYEQYF.

The genes are TRBV5-1 and TRBJ2-3; D is unclear. V was clipped by 5 bases and J by 2 bases, with 12 bases between them. Germline CDR1 reads SGHRS; CDR2 reads YFSETQ. CDR3 length: 14 amino acids. The DNA of the CDR3 is TGCGCCAGCAGACTCCCGGGCGCCACAGATACGCAGTATTTT. This codes for CASRLPGATDTQYF.

This clone was observed a few times. Written as DNA, the CDR3 is TGTGCCAGCAAGGCAGGAGGGGGACCGGGCTATGGCTACACCTTC. Translation gives CASKAGGGPGYGYTF. The chain employs TRBV6-4 and TRBJ1-2; D may be TRBD1 (6 bases). Per the germline V gene, CDR1 is MRHNA and CDR2 is SNTAGT. The CDR3 totals 15 residues. V was cut by 7 bases and J by 4 bases, with 19 bases left in between.

This clone occurred once. The chain recombines TRBV11-1 with TRBJ1-2, with 9 bases aligning to TRBD1. Germline CDR1 SGHAT, CDR2 FQDESV (reference sequence). The CDR3 loop spans 13 amino acids. V shed 5 bases, J shed 5 bases, and the junction held 3 bases outside the gene matches. CDR3 DNA: TGTGCCAGCAGCAGACAGGGGGGATATGGCTACACCTTC. Protein: CASSRQGGYGYTF.

This clone was seen only once. The rearrangement uses TRBV25-1 and TRBJ2-1, with TRBD1 matching 9 bases. The CDR3 spans 15 residues. Germline CDR1 MGHDK, CDR2 SYGVNS. Trimming took 2 bases from V and 8 from J; bases not matched to a gene: 7. Here the CDR3 reads CASSEPGQGVHEQFF. In nucleotides, the CDR3 is TGTGCCAGCAGTGAACCGGGACAGGGAGTTCATGAGCAGTTCTTC.

V and J are TRBV14 and TRBJ2-3; D is unresolved. V lost 4 bases to trimming and J lost 2 bases, with 13 bases between them. The CDR3 consists of 15 residues. Germline lookup yields CDR1 SGHDN and CDR2 FVKESK. The CDR3 DNA follows: TGTGCCAGCAGCCGGCAGAAGCGAATCACAGATACGCAGTATTTT. It is translated as CASSRQKRITDTQYF.

V is TRBV5-1 and J is TRBJ1-1; D ambiguous. Germline CDR1 SGHRS, CDR2 YFSETQ. V was cut by 3 bases and J by 0 bases, with 6 bases left in between. The CDR3 is 13 amino acids. CDR3: CASSYTMNTEAFF. The CDR3 DNA is TGCGCCAGCAGCTACACCATGAACACTGAAGCTTTCTTT.

This rearrangement joins TRBV5-1 to TRBJ2-7, with D uncertain. Germline CDR1 is SGHRS and CDR2 is YFSETQ. V lost 4 bases, J lost 0 bases, and 5 bases lay in between. The CDR3 spans 12 residues. CDR3 sequence: CASSQSSYEQYF. The CDR3 DNA follows: TGCGCCAGCAGCCAAAGCTCCTACGAGCAGTACTTC. The full variable domain, in which reference TRBV5-1 and TRBJ2-7 provide the parts outside the CDR3, is KAGVTQTPRYLIKTRGQQVTLSCSPISGHRSVSWYQQTPGQGLQFLFEYFSETQRNKGNFPGRFSGRQFSNSRSEMNVSTLELGDSALYLCASSQSSYEQYFGPGTRLTVT.

V gene TRBV29-1 combines with J gene TRBJ1-1; possible D gene TRBD1, 5 bases. Trimming shortened V by 6 bases and J by 6 bases, and 23 bases separated the two germline ends. The CDR3 runs to 15 residues. Germline lookup yields CDR1 SQVTM and CDR2 ANQGSEA. This chain's CDR3 is CSVTTIPGPGAEAFF. CDR3 nucleotides: TGCAGCGTGACGACCATCCCGGGTCCGGGGGCTGAAGCTTTCTTT. Full variable domain (outside the CDR3, taken from reference TRBV29-1 and TRBJ1-1): SAVISQKPSRDICQRGTSLTIQCQVDSQVTMMFWYRQQPGQSLTLIATANQGSEATYESGFVIDKFPISRPNLTFSTLTVSNMSPEDSSIYLCSVTTIPGPGAEAFFGQGTRLTVV.

The chain couples TRBV9 to TRBJ2-1; perhaps TRBD2 as D (7 bases). Germline V CDR1 and CDR2: SGDLS, YYNGEE. The V and J ends lost 4 bases and 9 bases respectively, with 11 bases between them. CDR3 size: 12 residues. The CDR3 DNA is TGTGCCAGCAGCTCCCGGGGGGCTGAGCAGTTCTTC. Translation: CASSSRGAEQFF.

This clone was seen a single time. The rearrangement links TRBV11-2 to TRBJ2-7; tentative D call: TRBD1 (5 bases). Trimming shortened V by 5 bases and J by 3 bases, and 17 bases separated the two germline ends. The CDR3 has 15 residues. CDR1 is SGHAT, CDR2 FQNNGV, per germline. The CDR3 reads CASSQILARDYEQYF. CDR3 nucleotides: TGTGCCAGCAGCCAAATCCTCGCCAGGGACTACGAGCAGTACTTC.

CDR3 nucleotides: TGCAGCGTTGACAGGGCCGCTAACTATGGCTACACCTTC. Encoded protein: CSVDRAANYGYTF. The V and J genes are TRBV29-1 and TRBJ1-2, with D possibly matching TRBD1 (5 bases). The CDR3 totals 13 residues. Germline assignment: CDR1 SQVTM and CDR2 ANQGSEA. V gave up 3 bases and J gave up 0 bases, with 8 bases separating them.